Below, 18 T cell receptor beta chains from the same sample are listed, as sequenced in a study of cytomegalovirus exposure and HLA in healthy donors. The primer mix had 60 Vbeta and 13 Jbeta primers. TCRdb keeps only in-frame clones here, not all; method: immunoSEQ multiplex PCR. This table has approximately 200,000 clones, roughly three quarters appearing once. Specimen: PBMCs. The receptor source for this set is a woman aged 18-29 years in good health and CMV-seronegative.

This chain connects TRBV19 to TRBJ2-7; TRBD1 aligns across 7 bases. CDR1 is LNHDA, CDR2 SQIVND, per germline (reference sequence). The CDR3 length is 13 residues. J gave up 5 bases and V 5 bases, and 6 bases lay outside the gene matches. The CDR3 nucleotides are TGTGCCAGTAGTGTACAGGGGTGGAACGAGCAGTACTTC. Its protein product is CASSVQGWNEQYF.

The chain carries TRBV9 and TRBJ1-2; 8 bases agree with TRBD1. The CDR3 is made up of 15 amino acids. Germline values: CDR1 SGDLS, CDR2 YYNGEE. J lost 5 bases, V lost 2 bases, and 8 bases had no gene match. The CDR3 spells CASSVGPGGGYGYTF. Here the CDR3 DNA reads TGTGCCAGCAGCGTTGGGCCAGGGGGCGGATATGGCTACACCTTC.

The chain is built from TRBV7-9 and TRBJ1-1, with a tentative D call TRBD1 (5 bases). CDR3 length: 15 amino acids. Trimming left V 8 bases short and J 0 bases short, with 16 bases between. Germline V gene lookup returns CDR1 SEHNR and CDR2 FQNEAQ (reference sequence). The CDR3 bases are TGTGCCAGCTTTCCCCATGGGGGGTTGAACACTGAAGCTTTCTTT. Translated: CASFPHGGLNTEAFF.

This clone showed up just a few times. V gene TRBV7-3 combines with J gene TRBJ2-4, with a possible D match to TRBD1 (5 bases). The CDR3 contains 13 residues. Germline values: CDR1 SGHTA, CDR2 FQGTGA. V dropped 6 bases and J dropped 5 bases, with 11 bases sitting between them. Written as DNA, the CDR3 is TGTGCCAGCAGTCAGGGTGGCCAAAACATTCAGTACTTC. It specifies CASSQGGQNIQYF.

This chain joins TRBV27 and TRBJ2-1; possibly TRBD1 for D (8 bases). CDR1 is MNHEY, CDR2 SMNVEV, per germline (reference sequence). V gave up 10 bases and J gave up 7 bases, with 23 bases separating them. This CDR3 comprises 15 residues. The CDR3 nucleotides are TGTGCCATCAGGGGAGGGGCAGGGGGCAAAAATGAGCAGTTCTTC. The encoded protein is CAIRGGAGGKNEQFF.

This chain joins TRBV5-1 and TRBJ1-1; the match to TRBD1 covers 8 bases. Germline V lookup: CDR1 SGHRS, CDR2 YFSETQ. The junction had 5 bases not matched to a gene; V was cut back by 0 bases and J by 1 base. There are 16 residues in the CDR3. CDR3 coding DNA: TGCGCCAGCAGCTTGGTTCTCCAGGGGGCGAACACTGAAGCTTTCTTT. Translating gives CASSLVLQGANTEAFF.

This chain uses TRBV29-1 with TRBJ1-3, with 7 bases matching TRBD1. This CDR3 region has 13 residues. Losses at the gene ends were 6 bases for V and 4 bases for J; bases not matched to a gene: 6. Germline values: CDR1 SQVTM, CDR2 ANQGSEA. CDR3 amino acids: CSVVDRPGNTIYF. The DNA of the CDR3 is TGCAGCGTCGTGGACAGGCCCGGAAACACCATATATTTT.

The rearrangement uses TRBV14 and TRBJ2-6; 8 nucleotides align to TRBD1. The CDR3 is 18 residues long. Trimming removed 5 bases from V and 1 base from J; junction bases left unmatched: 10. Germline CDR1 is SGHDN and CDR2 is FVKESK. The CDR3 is CASSYGQGAFSGANVLTF. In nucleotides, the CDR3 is TGTGCCAGCAGCTACGGACAGGGTGCTTTTTCTGGGGCCAACGTCCTGACTTTC. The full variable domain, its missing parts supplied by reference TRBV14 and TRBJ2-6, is EAGVTQFPSHSVIEKGQTVTLRCDPISGHDNLYWYRRVMGKEIKFLLHFVKESKQDESGMPNNRFLAERTGGTYSTLKVQPAELEDSGVYFCASSYGQGAFSGANVLTFGAGSRLTVL.

In DNA, the CDR3 is TGTGCCAGCAGCATAGCCATCACTAGCGGGAGGACTAATGAGCAGTTCTTC. Translation: CASSIAITSGRTNEQFF. V is TRBV21-1 and J is TRBJ2-1; the D call of TRBD2 is as the table states it, not checked on the DNA. TRBV21-1 is reported as a pseudogene. The length of the CDR3 is 17 residues.

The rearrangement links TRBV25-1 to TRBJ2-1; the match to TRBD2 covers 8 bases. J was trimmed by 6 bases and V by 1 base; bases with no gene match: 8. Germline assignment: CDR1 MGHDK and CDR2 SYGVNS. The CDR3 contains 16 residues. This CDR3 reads CASSEFRAGDLNEQFF. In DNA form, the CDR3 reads TGTGCCAGCAGTGAATTTCGAGCGGGGGACCTCAATGAGCAGTTCTTC.

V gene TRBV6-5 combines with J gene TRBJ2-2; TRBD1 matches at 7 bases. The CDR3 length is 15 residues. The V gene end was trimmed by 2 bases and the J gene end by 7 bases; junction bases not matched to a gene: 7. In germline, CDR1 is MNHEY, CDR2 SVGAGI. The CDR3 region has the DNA TGTGCCAGCAGTTACGAGGGGGCCTTAGTCGGGGAGCTGTTTTTT. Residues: CASSYEGALVGELFF.

This CDR3 is CSVDAGGGWGYTF. The DNA for the CDR3 is TGCAGCGTTGATGCAGGGGGCGGGTGGGGCTACACCTTC. The chain is built from TRBV29-1 and TRBJ1-2; TRBD1 aligns across 8 bases. This CDR3 is 13 amino acids long. Trimming removed 3 bases from V and 8 bases from J; junction bases left unmatched: 8. Germline CDR1 SQVTM, CDR2 ANQGSEA.

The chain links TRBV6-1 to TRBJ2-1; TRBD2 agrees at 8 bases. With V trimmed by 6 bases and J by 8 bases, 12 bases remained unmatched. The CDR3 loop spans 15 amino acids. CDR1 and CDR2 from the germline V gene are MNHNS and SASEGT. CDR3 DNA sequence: TGTGCCAGCAGCGGGGGGCTAGCGGGCGGGGATGAGCAGTTCTTC. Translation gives CASSGGLAGGDEQFF.

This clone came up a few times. CDR3 in amino acids: CSVSALAGQETQYF. DNA of the CDR3: TGCAGCGTCAGCGCTTTAGCGGGCCAAGAGACCCAGTACTTC. The rearrangement joins TRBV29-1 to TRBJ2-5; TRBD2 matches 7 bases. Losses at the gene ends were 6 bases for V and 1 base for J; bases not matched to a gene: 8. Germline values: CDR1 SQVTM, CDR2 ANQGSEA. The length of the CDR3 is 14 residues.

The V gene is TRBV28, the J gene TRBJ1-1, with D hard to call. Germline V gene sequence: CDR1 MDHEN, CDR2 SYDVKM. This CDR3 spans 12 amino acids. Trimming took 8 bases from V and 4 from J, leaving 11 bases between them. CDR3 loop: CASRDAGTEAFF. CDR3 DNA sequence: TGTGCCAGCCGAGACGCGGGCACTGAAGCTTTCTTT. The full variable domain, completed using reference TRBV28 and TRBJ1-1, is DVKVTQSSRYLVKRTGEKVFLECVQDMDHENMFWYRQDPGLGLRLIYFSYDVKMKEKGDIPEGYSVSREKKERFSLILESASTNQTSMYLCASRDAGTEAFFGQGTRLTVV.

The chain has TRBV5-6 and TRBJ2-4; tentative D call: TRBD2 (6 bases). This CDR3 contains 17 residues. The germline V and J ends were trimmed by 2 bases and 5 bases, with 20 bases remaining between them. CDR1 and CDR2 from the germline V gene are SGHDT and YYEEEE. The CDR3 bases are TGTGCCAGCAGCTTAATGGGACTCGGGACCGGGCAAAACATTCAGTACTTC. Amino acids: CASSLMGLGTGQNIQYF.

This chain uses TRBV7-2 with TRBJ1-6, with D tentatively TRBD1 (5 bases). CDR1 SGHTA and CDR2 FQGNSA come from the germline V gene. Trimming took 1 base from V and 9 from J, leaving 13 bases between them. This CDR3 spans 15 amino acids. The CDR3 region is CASSLVQGTASPLHF. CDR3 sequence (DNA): TGTGCCAGCAGCTTAGTGCAGGGTACAGCTTCACCCCTCCACTTT.

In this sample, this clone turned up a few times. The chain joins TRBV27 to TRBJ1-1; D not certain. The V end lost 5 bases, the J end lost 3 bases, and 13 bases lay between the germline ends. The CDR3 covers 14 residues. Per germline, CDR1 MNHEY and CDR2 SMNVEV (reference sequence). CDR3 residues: CASSPRTGDTEAFF. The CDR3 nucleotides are TGTGCCAGCAGTCCTCGGACGGGAGACACTGAAGCTTTCTTT.